These 20 T cell receptor beta chains were all obtained from the same sample, sequenced in a study of regulatory T cells in long-lasting Graves disease. Time point denoted: persistent/refractory GD, antithyroid drugs over 5 years with positive TRAb. PBMCs were the source of the RNA used for TCR sequencing. CDR3-region Arm-PCR and iRepertoire HTBI primers produced the TCR beta libraries. TCRdb reprocessed the multiplex PCR reads with MiXCR, giving one entry per CDR3 protein. The table shows about 310,000 distinct CDR3 sequences, with under 25% occurring only once. Sequences were derived from peripheral blood mononuclear cells (PBMCs), sampled when the disease was refractory, from a patient treated with antithyroid drugs. The receptors come from a female donor with Graves disease.

This clonotype has at least ten counts. This chain uses TRBV11-2 with TRBJ2-3, with D uncertain. Germline V CDR1 and CDR2: SGHAT, FQNNGV. V lost 5 bases, J lost 2 bases, and 11 bases lay in between. The CDR3 extends over 14 amino acids. The CDR3 loop is CASSLTGSTDTQYF. The CDR3 DNA follows: TGTGCCAGCAGCCTGACCGGGTCCACAGATACGCAGTATTTT.

This clonotype has only a few counts. V usage is TRBV6-2 or TRBV6-3 and J usage is TRBJ2-7, with D unresolved. The CDR3 runs to 12 residues. CDR1 and CDR2 (germline): MNHEY, SVGEGT. The V gene lost 5 bases and the J gene lost 0 bases, with 5 bases spanning the gap. The CDR3 sequence: CASSGSSYEQYF. The CDR3 nucleotides are TGTGCCAGCAGTGGGTCCTCCTACGAGCAGTACTTC.

CDR3 protein: CASSSVGRETQYF. The CDR3 DNA sequence: TGTGCCAGCAGTTCGGTAGGGCGAGAGACCCAGTACTTC. This chain uses TRBV27 with TRBJ2-5, with no clear D. Germline V gene lookup returns CDR1 MNHEY and CDR2 SMNVEV (reference sequence). The V and J ends lost 4 bases and 4 bases respectively, with 10 bases between them. This CDR3 has 13 amino acids.

This clonotype was found a few times. The CDR3 nucleotides read TGTGCCAGCAGCCCCAGGGGCGGGGCCGGGACAGGGGGCTACGAGCAGTACTTC. Protein product: CASSPRGGAGTGGYEQYF. The chain recombines TRBV7-2 with TRBJ2-7; 11 bases align to TRBD1. V shed 5 bases and J 3 bases; nucleotides not matched to a gene: 15. The CDR3 is made up of 18 amino acids. Germline-derived CDR1 and CDR2 are SGHTA and FQGNSA.

This clonotype has a count of ten or more. The chain recombines TRBV28 with TRBJ2-5; D ambiguous. With 7 bases removed from V and 5 bases from J, the gap between germline ends came to 11 bases. This CDR3 contains 12 residues. Germline CDR1 is MDHEN and CDR2 is SYDVKM. The CDR3 DNA follows: TGTGCCAGCATTGATCCGGAGGAGACCCAGTACTTC. It codes for CASIDPEETQYF.

V usage is TRBV15 and J usage is TRBJ2-2; D not certain. Trimming removed 1 base from V and 6 bases from J, with 15 bases in between. The CDR3 is 16 residues long. The germline CDR1 and CDR2 sequences are LNHNV and YYDKDF (reference sequence). CDR3 protein: CATSRVDFVIPGELFF. In DNA, the CDR3 is TGTGCCACCAGCAGAGTAGATTTTGTGATACCCGGGGAGCTGTTTTTT.

The rearrangement links TRBV6-2 or TRBV6-3 to TRBJ2-7; a weak D match, TRBD2 (5 bases). The CDR3 totals 12 residues. The germline gives CDR1 MNHEY, CDR2 SVGEGT. V dropped 5 bases and J dropped 7 bases, with 12 bases sitting between them. CDR3: CASSRPRGEQYF. The CDR3 DNA follows: TGTGCCAGCAGTCGTCCCCGGGGAGAGCAGTACTTC.

This clonotype was seen at least ten times. V gene TRBV28 combines with J gene TRBJ1-1; D perhaps matches TRBD1 (5 bases). The ends were cut back, 5 bases at V and 0 bases at J, with 19 bases in the middle. Germline V CDR1 and CDR2: MDHEN, SYDVKM. The CDR3 length is 17 residues. Here the CDR3 reads CASSPRRGGAMNTEAFF. The CDR3 DNA is TGTGCCAGCAGTCCCCGCCGGGGCGGGGCCATGAACACTGAAGCTTTCTTT.

This clonotype occurred many times. The rearrangement links TRBV7-4 to TRBJ2-7; 9 positions agree with TRBD2. This CDR3 has 16 residues. CDR1 and CDR2 (germline): SGHVT, SQSDAQ. After removal of 2 bases from V and 2 bases from J, the junction contained 7 bases not matched to a gene. The CDR3 here is CASSLSRLAVTYEQYF. CDR3 DNA: TGTGCCAGCAGCTTATCGAGACTAGCGGTAACCTACGAGCAGTACTTC.

The gene calls are TRBV24-1 and TRBJ1-6, with a weak D call TRBD1 (5 bases). This CDR3 has 13 residues. V shed 8 bases and J shed 4 bases, with 8 bases lying between them. Looked up from germline, CDR1 is KGHDR and CDR2 is SFDVKD. The CDR3 bases are TGTGCCACCACCGGGACTTATAATTCACCCCTCCACTTT. Its translation: CATTGTYNSPLHF.

The chain uses TRBV20-1 and TRBJ2-6; 8 bases are a match to TRBD2. Looked up from germline, CDR1 is DFQATT and CDR2 is SNEGSKA (reference sequence). V gave up 4 bases and J gave up 0 bases; unmatched junction bases: 11. The CDR3 loop spans 18 amino acids. CDR3: CSATPREGVSSGANVLTF. Written as DNA, the CDR3 is TGCAGTGCTACCCCTCGGGAGGGTGTAAGCTCTGGGGCCAACGTCCTGACTTTC.

CDR3 nucleotides: TGTGCCAGCAGTTGGGGCAGGGGAGAGACCCAGTACTTC. Translation gives CASSWGRGETQYF. This chain uses TRBV27 with TRBJ2-5, with a possible D match to TRBD1 (6 bases). Germline CDR1 reads MNHEY; CDR2 reads SMNVEV (reference sequence). Trimming removed 4 bases from V and 4 bases from J, with 10 bases in between. The CDR3 consists of 13 residues.

This chain joins TRBV30 and TRBJ2-3, with unresolved D. The CDR3 is 14 amino acids. Germline lookup yields CDR1 GTSNPN and CDR2 SVGIG (reference sequence). The germline V and J ends were trimmed by 2 bases and 1 base, with 10 bases remaining between them. The CDR3 region has the DNA TGTGCCTGGAGTCAGTCTTCCCGCACAGATACGCAGTATTTT. Amino acid sequence: CAWSQSSRTDTQYF.

This clonotype showed up just once. A much larger clone sits a single nucleotide away, making a read error possible. The chain joins TRBV20-1 to TRBJ2-7, with 7 bases that match TRBD2. CDR3 length: 16 residues. J gave up 0 bases and V 6 bases, and 14 bases lay outside the gene matches. The germline gives CDR1 DFQATT, CDR2 SNEGSKA (reference sequence). CDR3 protein: CSAQPTSWPSSYEQYF. Here the CDR3 DNA reads TGCAGTGCCCAGCCGACTAGCTGGCCGAGCTCCTACGAGCAGTACTTC.

This clonotype was counted ten times or more. The chain recombines TRBV7-2 with TRBJ1-2; TRBD1 is a possible D gene (5 bases). Germline CDR1 and CDR2: SGHTA and FQGNSA. V lost 5 bases and J lost 4, with 8 bases in between. The CDR3 spans 12 residues. The CDR3 DNA reads TGTGCCAGCAGCCAGGGCCCCTATGGCTACACCTTC. It yields the protein CASSQGPYGYTF.

The V gene is TRBV20-1, the J gene TRBJ1-2; no reliable D call. This CDR3 is built from 14 residues. Germline V gives CDR1 DFQATT, CDR2 SNEGSKA (reference sequence). The germline V and J ends were trimmed by 2 bases and 0 bases, with 10 bases remaining between them. Written as DNA, the CDR3 is TGCAGTGCTAGACGTCCTTCGTCTAACTATGGCTACACCTTC. This gives the protein CSARRPSSNYGYTF.

The chain has TRBV4-1 and TRBJ1-2; D might be TRBD1 (5 bases). Germline CDR1 MGHRA, CDR2 YSYEKL. V was pared by 0 bases and J by 8 bases, with 16 bases between. The CDR3 sequence is 15 residues long. CDR3 sequence: CASSQEAGRVWGYTF. CDR3 in DNA: TGCGCCAGCAGCCAAGAGGCAGGGAGGGTTTGGGGCTACACCTTC.

This clonotype was counted many times. The chain combines TRBV6-2 or TRBV6-3 with TRBJ2-7, with 14 bases lining up with TRBD2. V lost 4 bases to trimming and J lost 3 bases; unmatched junction nucleotides: 5. Germline loops: CDR1 MNHEY, CDR2 SVGEGT. The CDR3 is made up of 16 amino acids. The CDR3 DNA sequence: TGTGCCAGCAGTTCCGGGACTAGCGGGAGACTCTACGAGCAGTACTTC. It specifies CASSSGTSGRLYEQYF.

J is TRBJ1-4 and V is TRBV7-8; 11 bases align to TRBD1. Germline lookup yields CDR1 SGHVS and CDR2 FQNEAQ. The CDR3 covers 16 residues. Unmatched junction bases numbered 7, after V lost 2 bases and J lost 8 bases. The CDR3 here is CASSLKDRGRGEKLFF. CDR3 DNA sequence: TGTGCCAGCAGCTTAAAGGACAGGGGGCGAGGGGAAAAACTGTTTTTT. Variable domain in full (rest from reference TRBV7-8 and TRBJ1-4): GAGVSQSPRYKVAKRGQDVALRCDPISGHVSLFWYQQALGQGPEFLTYFQNEAQLDKSGLPSDRFFAERPEGSVSTLKIQRTQQEDSAVYLCASSLKDRGRGEKLFFGSGTQLSVL.

V usage is TRBV6-1 and J usage is TRBJ1-6; TRBD1 is a possible D gene (5 bases). V dropped 6 bases and J dropped 8 bases, with 11 bases sitting between them. This CDR3 has 13 residues. Per the germline V gene, CDR1 is MNHNS and CDR2 is SASEGT. CDR3 nucleotides: TGTGCCAGCAGAACTGACAGCTATTCACCCCTCCACTTT. Translation gives CASRTDSYSPLHF.